This TCR beta chain is drawn from a study of blood T cell repertoires in COVID-19. As for the study in general: The United States, Italy and Spain supplied acute and convalescent COVID-19 samples. PBMCs, B-cell-depleted T cells, or T cells provided the cDNA or gDNA that made up the material.

Under the authors' procedure: Estimation of nucleated cell counts was performed using reference gene primer amplification. The method was immunoSEQ multiplex PCR; TCRdb's version includes in-frame clones alone and lacks a portion of them. The D gene and trimming were derived from the DNA, and the V and J assignments and clone size from that table. Of approximately 140,000 clones in the sample, 84% were seen once. The CDR3 runs to 14 residues. Trimming took 2 bases from V and 3 from J, leaving 8 bases between them. CDR1 and CDR2 (germline): GTSNPN, SVGIG (reference sequence). The chain carries TRBV30 and TRBJ1-6; no definite D call. The clonotype was recovered from a woman of 80 years or more with acute or convalescent COVID-19. Input material: peripheral blood. The CDR3 here is CAWSLAVYNSPLHF. CDR3 DNA: TGTGCCTGGAGTTTGGCAGTCTATAATTCACCCCTCCACTTT. Full variable domain (missing parts from reference TRBV30 and TRBJ1-6): SQTIHQWPATLVQPVGSPLSLECTVEGTSNPNLYWYRQAAGRGLQLLFYSVGIGQISSEVPQNLSASRPQDRQFILSSKKLLLSDSGFYLCAWSLAVYNSPLHFGNGTRLTVT.